Presented here are 9 T cell receptor beta chains from one specimen sequenced in a study of blood T cell repertoires in COVID-19. Libraries were prepared by immunoSEQ multiplex PCR; TCRdb keeps only in-frame clonotypes and omits some of them. Among approximately 89,000 clones listed, 80% were seen once. The sequencing sample was made of peripheral blood. All receptors come from a human donor in a cohort sampled during active COVID-19.

This sequence joins TRBV7-9 and TRBJ2-7; 9 positions agree with TRBD1. This CDR3 is built from 16 residues. CDR1 is SEHNR, CDR2 FQNEAQ, per germline (reference sequence). J gave up 3 bases and V 4 bases, and 10 bases lay outside the gene matches. DNA of the CDR3: TGTGCCAGCAGCTCCTGGGGGACAGGGAAATACTACGAGCAGTACTTC. This translates into CASSSWGTGKYYEQYF.

This rearrangement joins TRBV6-5 to TRBJ2-7, with 8 bases lining up with TRBD2. With 6 bases clipped from V and 7 bases from J, the junction kept 5 bases outside the gene matches. Per the germline V gene, CDR1 is MNHEY and CDR2 is SVGAGI. The CDR3 has 12 residues. The CDR3 sequence is CASRYGGGEQYF. DNA for the CDR3: TGTGCCAGCAGATACGGGGGGGGAGAGCAGTACTTC.

The gene calls are TRBV10-3 and TRBJ2-7; 11 nucleotides match TRBD2. This CDR3 is 17 amino acids long. The trim removed 8 bases at V and 5 bases at J, leaving 17 bases unmatched. Germline V lookup: CDR1 ENHRY, CDR2 SYGVKD. CDR3 nucleotide sequence: TGTGCCATCTCGGAGGGCCTAGCGGGAGGCCGAGGCCACGAGCAGTACTTC. Translated, it gives CAISEGLAGGRGHEQYF.

V is TRBV4-1 and J is TRBJ2-7, with 11 bases aligning to TRBD2. J gave up 7 bases and V 0 bases, and 8 bases lay outside the gene matches. This CDR3 contains 16 residues. Germline-derived CDR1 and CDR2 are MGHRA and YSYEKL. The CDR3 region has the DNA TGCGCCAGCAGCCAAGATGTGGGACTAGCGGTGAGAGAGCAGTACTTC. Amino acid sequence: CASSQDVGLAVREQYF.

This chain links TRBV21-1 with TRBJ2-1; the table's TRBD2 call for D was not verified on the DNA. TRBV21-1 is a pseudogene segment. CDR3 length: 20 residues. CDR3 in amino acids: CASSKGVGTSGIQPYNEQFF. DNA for the CDR3: TGTGCCAGCAGCAAAGGGGTGGGGACTAGCGGGATCCAGCCCTACAATGAGCAGTTCTTC.

CDR3 in DNA: TGTGCCAGCAGCGCCCCTCGGGTGGGGCGGGGCGAGCAGTACTTC. Translation: CASSAPRVGRGEQYF. V gene TRBV7-9 combines with J gene TRBJ2-7; possible D gene TRBD2, 6 bases. V shed 5 bases and J shed 6 bases, with 20 bases lying between them. This CDR3 spans 15 amino acids. The germline gives CDR1 SEHNR, CDR2 FQNEAQ (reference sequence).

J is TRBJ1-2 and V is TRBV10-3, with 7 bases aligning to TRBD1. Per the germline V gene, CDR1 is ENHRY and CDR2 is SYGVKD. After removal of 3 bases from V and 6 bases from J, the junction contained 16 bases not matched to a gene. The CDR3 extends over 17 amino acids. CDR3 in amino acids: CAISEANRIQGLDGYTF. In nucleotides, the CDR3 is TGTGCCATCAGTGAAGCCAATCGTATACAGGGGTTAGATGGCTACACCTTC.

The chain joins TRBV2 to TRBJ2-1; 9 bases fit TRBD2. The CDR3 contains 13 residues. V was pared by 5 bases and J by 10 bases, with 6 bases of the junction left unmatched. Germline CDR1 SNHLY, CDR2 FYNNEI. The CDR3: CASSLAGVNEQFF. CDR3 nucleotides: TGTGCCAGCAGTTTAGCGGGAGTAAACGAGCAGTTCTTC.

The chain has TRBV21-1 and TRBJ1-1; the DNA was not compared with TRBD1, the D call given in the table. TRBV21-1 is a documented pseudogene. The CDR3 runs 15 residues. The chain's CDR3 is CASSTRTVMNTEAFF. DNA of the CDR3: TGTGCCAGCAGCACCAGGACAGTCATGAACACTGAAGCTTTCTTT.